This TCR beta chain comes out of a study of blood T cells in healthy people across ages. This clonotype was seen repeatedly, ten times or more. Antigen: not known. Alongside a J-beta primer mix, a sample-barcoded 5' primer served in a second PCR lasting about 6 to 12 cycles. Researchers report that a template-switch adaptor with 12 random nucleotides tagged each cDNA molecule. TCRdb ran MiXCR on the 5' RACE reads and lists one entry per CDR3 protein. The top ten hold 15% of the sample, which has around 650,000 distinct CDR3 sequences, about 30% seen once. Trimming took 8 bases from V and 0 from J, leaving 20 bases between them. Germline assignment: CDR1 DFQATT and CDR2 SNEGSKA (reference sequence). The CDR3 runs 15 residues. General study points: Donors of long life had a larger count of naive CD4+ cells and greater diversity than aged donors. The unsorted PBMCs prevented any conclusive comparison of naive versus antigen-experienced cells.

The TCR originated in an elderly woman in good health. The V gene is TRBV20-1, the J gene TRBJ2-7; D unclear. The sequencing sample was made of blood. The CDR3 is CSSLTETVLSYEQYF. The CDR3 coding sequence is TGCAGTTCCCTTACCGAGACCGTACTCTCCTACGAGCAGTACTTC.